This T cell receptor beta chain was captured in a study of lymphopenia after photon versus proton radiotherapy (dated by TCRdb to the late 2010s). Looking at the study overall: Photon and proton radiation therapy were compared by the study for their immunological effects in patients with gastrointestinal tumors who developed high-grade lymphopenia. The cohort included 20 or so patients with gastrointestinal tumors who developed lymphopenia after receiving either photon or proton therapy. The goal of the study was to describe how the two radiation modalities differ in their effects on the immune system.

The library came from the immunoSEQ multiplex PCR assay. Alongside multiparametric flow cytometry, deep sequencing of rearranged TCR beta loci was used to profile the T cell repertoires. Drawn from immuneACCESS, this table holds only the in-frame rearrangements with V and J called that TCRdb kept. Clones are partly lost; checked studies trace under half to an unresolved V gene and leave the rest unexplained. The sample has roughly 150,000 clones on record, approximately 91% of them singletons. The ten largest make up approximately 4.7% of the sample. General findings and caveats noted by the study authors: Across the cohort, an inverse correlation was found between a larger post-nadir drop in TCR diversity and overall survival time among patients who died. The survival association was assessed only in patients who died, and the authors presented better survival with proton therapy as a possibility rather than a demonstrated result. After the lymphocyte count nadir, repertoires from photon-treated patients showed oligoclonal expansion, particularly of CD8+ Temra cells, and this expansion drove the decline in diversity. During treatment, patients who received proton therapy stayed relatively stable, whereas patients who received photon therapy lost naive T cells and TCR diversity and gained effector/memory populations.

On this clone: There is no known antigen for this receptor. It has no much larger one-base neighbor in the sample; base qualities were not kept.

Here the sequenced sample was peripheral blood, taken from a patient treated with photon-based radiotherapy. This TCR was sampled from a man aged 45-65 years with gastric cancer.

The DNA is as follows: TGTGCCAGCAGCTCCCGGGACAGGGGCTCCGGGGAGCTGTTTTTT. It codes for CASSSRDRGSGELFF. The V gene is TRBV5-4 and the J gene is TRBJ2-2; 10 central bases correspond to TRBD1. Germline trimming amounts to 3 bases on V and 6 bases on J, with 5 as the count of junction bases outside the gene matches. The germline V gene encodes CDR1 SGHNT and CDR2 YYREEE (reference sequence). The CDR3, from cysteine to phenylalanine, totals 15 residues. The kept DNA is CDR3 alone, 45 bases in frame from the first base.